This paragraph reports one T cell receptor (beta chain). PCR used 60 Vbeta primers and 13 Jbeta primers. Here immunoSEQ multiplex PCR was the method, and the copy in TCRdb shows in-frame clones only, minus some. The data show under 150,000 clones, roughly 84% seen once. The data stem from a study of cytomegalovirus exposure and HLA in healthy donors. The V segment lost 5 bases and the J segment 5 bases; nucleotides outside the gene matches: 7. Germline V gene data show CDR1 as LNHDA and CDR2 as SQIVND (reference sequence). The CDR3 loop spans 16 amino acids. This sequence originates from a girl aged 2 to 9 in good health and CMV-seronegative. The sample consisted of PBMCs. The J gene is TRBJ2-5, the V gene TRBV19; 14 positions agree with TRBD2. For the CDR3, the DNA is TGTGCCAGTAGTCCCAGACTAGCGGGGGGGCCGGAGACCCAGTACTTC. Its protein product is CASSPRLAGGPETQYF.